A single sample gave rise to the 21 T cell receptor beta chains below, sequenced in a study of OX40 agonist ivuxolimab in advanced cancers. Clones were sequenced by immunoSEQ multiplex PCR, and TCRdb holds only the in-frame ones, with some missing. The table includes around 30,000 clones, 82% detected once. Here the sequenced sample was CD4+ or CD8+ T cells sorted from blood, taken in a trial of the OX40 agonist ivuxolimab. These TCRs come from an adult with an advanced solid tumor such as melanoma, head and neck, liver or kidney cancer.

The chain recombines TRBV5-4 with TRBJ2-1; 11 bases align to TRBD2. Trimming took 5 bases from V and 0 from J; bases not matched to a gene: 4. Looked up from germline, CDR1 is SGHNT and CDR2 is YYREEE (reference sequence). The CDR3 length is 16 residues. The CDR3 region is CASSTSGGLSYNEQFF. The CDR3 bases are TGTGCCAGCAGTACTAGCGGGGGACTCTCCTACAATGAGCAGTTCTTC.

The rearrangement uses TRBV7-8 and TRBJ1-1, with D possibly TRBD1 on 5 matching bases. Germline V CDR1 and CDR2: SGHVS, FQNEAQ. The CDR3 spans 18 residues. V was pared by 1 base and J by 2 bases, with 20 bases between. CDR3 amino acids: CASSLGHSVRQGNTEAFF. DNA of the CDR3: TGTGCCAGCAGCTTAGGACATTCCGTCAGGCAGGGTAACACTGAAGCTTTCTTT. Combining the CDR3 with reference TRBV7-8 and TRBJ1-1 gives the whole variable domain GAGVSQSPRYKVAKRGQDVALRCDPISGHVSLFWYQQALGQGPEFLTYFQNEAQLDKSGLPSDRFFAERPEGSVSTLKIQRTQQEDSAVYLCASSLGHSVRQGNTEAFFGQGTRLTVV.

CDR3 nucleotide sequence: TGTGCCAGCAGTCCGCCCCCAGGGCAGTTCTTC. This encodes CASSPPPGQFF. This chain uses TRBV6-5 with TRBJ2-1; D gene unclear. Germline V CDR1 and CDR2: MNHEY, SVGAGI. V lost 5 bases, J lost 12 bases, and 11 bases lay in between. This CDR3 region has 11 residues.

The rearrangement uses TRBV11-3 and TRBJ2-1, with TRBD2 matching 8 bases. Germline loops: CDR1 SGHNT, CDR2 YENEEA. J was trimmed by 13 bases and V by 5 bases; bases with no gene match: 4. The CDR3 length is 11 residues. CDR3 sequence: CASSRGGPQFF. As DNA, the CDR3 is TGTGCCAGCAGCCGCGGGGGGCCTCAGTTCTTC.

The chain joins TRBV7-2 to TRBJ1-1; unclear D gene. The CDR3 totals 11 residues. Germline V gene lookup returns CDR1 SGHTA and CDR2 FQGNSA. Trimming took off 8 bases at V and 5 bases at J, with 9 bases between the two ends. The CDR3 loop is CASQMLTEAFF. As DNA, the CDR3 is TGTGCCAGCCAGATGTTGACTGAAGCTTTCTTT.

This clone was recorded a few times. This sequence joins TRBV25-1 and TRBJ1-4; D is uncertain. V lost 6 bases and J lost 8, with 19 bases in between. Germline-derived CDR1 and CDR2 are MGHDK and SYGVNS. There are 15 residues in the CDR3. The CDR3 is CASSQASFGVEKLFF. CDR3 DNA: TGTGCCAGCAGCCAGGCTTCCTTTGGTGTGGAAAAACTGTTTTTT.

J is TRBJ2-7 and V is TRBV27, with D perhaps matching TRBD1 or TRBD2 (5 bases each). CDR1 is MNHEY, CDR2 SMNVEV, per germline (reference sequence). The CDR3 length is 18 residues. Trimming left V 0 bases short and J 2 bases short, with 20 bases between. CDR3 in DNA: TGTGCCAGCAGTTTATCCCTTCCCGGCTGGGGGAAGGCCTACGAGCAGTACTTC. Its translation is CASSLSLPGWGKAYEQYF.

The CDR3 DNA reads TGTGCCAGCAGCAACAGGGCAACTAATGAAAAACTGTTTTTT. Amino acids: CASSNRATNEKLFF. The chain is built from TRBV5-8 and TRBJ1-4, with TRBD1 as a possible D gene (6 bases). V was cut by 4 bases and J by 0 bases, with 7 bases left in between. The CDR3 spans 14 residues. Per germline, CDR1 SGHTS and CDR2 YDEGEE.

There are a few counts of this clone. The rearrangement links TRBV25-1 to TRBJ2-1; 10 bases agree with TRBD2. Germline CDR1 reads MGHDK; CDR2 reads SYGVNS. This CDR3 has 16 residues. The V segment lost 4 bases and the J segment 2 bases; nucleotides outside the gene matches: 5. Written as DNA, the CDR3 is TGTGCCAGCAGTGCCTTAGCGGGGGGACCCTACAATGAGCAGTTCTTC. It codes for CASSALAGGPYNEQFF.

This chain joins TRBV12-5 and TRBJ2-2, with 7 nucleotides matching TRBD1. After removal of 0 bases from V and 4 bases from J, the junction contained 8 bases not matched to a gene. CDR3 length: 17 amino acids. Germline-derived CDR1 and CDR2 are LGHNT and FRNRAP. The CDR3 reads CASGLVYGTEPTGELFF. For the CDR3, the DNA is TGTGCTAGTGGTTTGGTTTACGGGACAGAGCCCACCGGGGAGCTGTTTTTT. Full variable domain (outside the CDR3, taken from reference TRBV12-5 and TRBJ2-2): DARVTQTPRHKVTEMGQEVTMRCQPILGHNTVFWYRQTMMQGLELLAYFRNRAPLDDSGMPKDRFSAEMPDATLATLKIQPSEPRDSAVYFCASGLVYGTEPTGELFFGEGSRLTVL.

The chain has TRBV10-1 and TRBJ2-4; D possibly corresponds to TRBD1 (5 bases). CDR1 is WNHNN, CDR2 SYGVQD, per germline (reference sequence). This CDR3 has 14 residues. The V end was cut by 0 bases, the J end by 4 bases, with 7 bases between. CDR3: CASSESGRKNIQYF. In nucleotides, the CDR3 is TGCGCCAGCAGTGAGTCGGGGCGGAAAAACATTCAGTACTTC.

This rearrangement joins TRBV30 to TRBJ2-7; possibly TRBD2 for D (6 bases). CDR1 GTSNPN and CDR2 SVGIG come from the germline V gene (reference sequence). With 3 bases removed from V and 6 bases from J, the gap between germline ends came to 18 bases. This CDR3 contains 14 residues. CDR3 DNA: TGTGCCTGGAGCGACCCCACTCATAGCGGCGAGCAGTACTTC. This codes for CAWSDPTHSGEQYF. Drawing the rest from reference TRBV30 and TRBJ2-7, the complete variable domain is SQTIHQWPATLVQPVGSPLSLECTVEGTSNPNLYWYRQAAGRGLQLLFYSVGIGQISSEVPQNLSASRPQDRQFILSSKKLLLSDSGFYLCAWSDPTHSGEQYFGPGTRLTVT.

The chain couples TRBV6-5 to TRBJ2-5; TRBD2 is a possible D gene (6 bases). Trimming cost V 6 bases and J 9 bases, with 14 bases left between them. The germline CDR1 and CDR2 sequences are MNHEY and SVGAGI. The CDR3 totals 12 residues. CDR3 amino acids: CASSTLGGPQYF. DNA for the CDR3: TGTGCCAGCAGCACCCTCGGGGGTCCCCAGTACTTC.

This clone was observed a single time. The chain is built from TRBV19 and TRBJ1-6, with D possibly TRBD1 on 6 matching bases. The germline V gene encodes CDR1 LNHDA and CDR2 SQIVND (reference sequence). The CDR3 has 16 residues. V was pared by 2 bases and J by 0 bases, with 8 bases between. The CDR3 DNA sequence: TGTGCCAGTAGTATACAGGGGAGCTCCTATAATTCACCCCTCCACTTT. This sequence encodes CASSIQGSSYNSPLHF. The whole variable domain, remainder taken from reference TRBV19 and TRBJ1-6, is DGGITQSPKYLFRKEGQNVTLSCEQNLNHDAMYWYRQDPGQGLRLIYYSQIVNDFQKGDIAEGYSVSREKKESFPLTVTSAQKNPTAFYLCASSIQGSSYNSPLHFGNGTRLTVT.

This chain uses TRBV18 with TRBJ1-6; a weak D match, TRBD1 (5 bases). CDR3 length: 16 residues. The ends were cut back, 6 bases at V and 5 bases at J, with 17 bases in the middle. Germline values: CDR1 KGHSH, CDR2 LQKENI. The CDR3 reads CASSQETGLDNSPLHF. The CDR3 DNA is TGTGCCAGCTCTCAGGAGACGGGGCTCGATAATTCACCCCTCCACTTT.

This clone was seen a few times. The rearrangement links TRBV7-9 to TRBJ2-3, with D tentatively TRBD1 or TRBD2 (6 bases each). This CDR3 comprises 15 residues. CDR1 SEHNR and CDR2 FQNEAQ come from the germline V gene (reference sequence). V was pared by 2 bases and J by 0 bases, with 9 bases between. This CDR3 is CASSLRGVSTDTQYF. DNA for the CDR3: TGTGCCAGCAGCTTAAGGGGGGTGAGCACAGATACGCAGTATTTT.

The gene calls are TRBV18 and TRBJ2-3, with D unclear. Deletions cut 4 bases from V and 1 base from J, with 9 bases between. The CDR3 sequence is 14 residues long. Germline V gives CDR1 KGHSH, CDR2 LQKENI. DNA of the CDR3: TGTGCCAGCTCACTGGGTATGCGCACAGATACGCAGTATTTT. Residues: CASSLGMRTDTQYF.

This clone has a handful of counts. This rearrangement joins TRBV27 to TRBJ2-3; possibly TRBD1 for D (6 bases). Trimming removed 2 bases at V and 3 bases at J, with 12 bases between. Germline V CDR1 and CDR2: MNHEY, SMNVEV (reference sequence). This CDR3 is 15 amino acids long. The CDR3 DNA reads TGTGCCAGCAGTTTAGTTCAGGGGCTGACAGATACGCAGTATTTT. It yields the protein CASSLVQGLTDTQYF.

The rearrangement joins TRBV11-2 to TRBJ2-3, with 11 positions matching TRBD2. This CDR3 has 15 residues. Germline lookup yields CDR1 SGHAT and CDR2 FQNNGV. With V trimmed by 3 bases and J by 2 bases, 1 base remained unmatched. CDR3 DNA: TGTGCCAGCAGCTTTAGCGGGGGGGTCACAGATACGCAGTATTTT. This gives the protein CASSFSGGVTDTQYF.

This clone was seen more than once but under ten times. The J gene is TRBJ1-1, the V gene TRBV10-3; a weak D match, TRBD1 (6 bases). The CDR3 is 15 residues long. V was pared by 2 bases and J by 7 bases, with 17 bases between. Germline V gene lookup returns CDR1 ENHRY and CDR2 SYGVKD. Here the CDR3 DNA reads TGTGCCATCAGTGAGGGCAGGGGATCAGCGGGTGAAGCTTTCTTT. Amino acids: CAISEGRGSAGEAFF.

This clone was seen only a few times. V gene TRBV5-6 combines with J gene TRBJ2-3; tentatively, D is TRBD1 (6 bases). This CDR3 is built from 12 residues. V lost 5 bases, J lost 11 bases, and 15 bases lay in between. CDR1 SGHDT and CDR2 YYEEEE come from the germline V gene. For the CDR3, the DNA is TGTGCCAGCAGGAAGGGGGAGAACAAGCAGTATTTT. Protein product: CASRKGENKQYF.